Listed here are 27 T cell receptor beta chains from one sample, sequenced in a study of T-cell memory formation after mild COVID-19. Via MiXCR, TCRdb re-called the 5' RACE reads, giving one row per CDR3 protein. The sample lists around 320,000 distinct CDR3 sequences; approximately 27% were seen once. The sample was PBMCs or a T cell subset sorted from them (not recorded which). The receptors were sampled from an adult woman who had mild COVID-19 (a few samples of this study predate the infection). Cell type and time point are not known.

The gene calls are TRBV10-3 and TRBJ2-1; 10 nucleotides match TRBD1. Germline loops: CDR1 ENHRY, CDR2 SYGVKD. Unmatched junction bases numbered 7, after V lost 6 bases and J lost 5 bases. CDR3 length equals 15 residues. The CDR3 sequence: CAISFGDRGHNEQFF. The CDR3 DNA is TGTGCCATCAGCTTCGGGGACAGGGGCCACAATGAGCAGTTCTTC.

The CDR3 DNA is TGTGCCACCAGGACGGCCCTAGCGGCGGTCTCCTACAATGAGCAGTTCTTC. This translates into CATRTALAAVSYNEQFF. This chain connects TRBV15 to TRBJ2-1, with 7 nucleotides matching TRBD2. This CDR3 spans 17 amino acids. The V gene's germline CDR1 is LNHNV and CDR2 YYDKDF (reference sequence). The V segment lost 6 bases and the J segment 0 bases; nucleotides outside the gene matches: 11.

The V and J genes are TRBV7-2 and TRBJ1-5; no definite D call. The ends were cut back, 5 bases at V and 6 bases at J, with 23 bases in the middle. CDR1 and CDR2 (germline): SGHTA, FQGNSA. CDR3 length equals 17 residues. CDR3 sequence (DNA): TGTGCCAGCAGCCAATCGCGTGGAGAGGGCGTGATTCAGCCCCAGCATTTT. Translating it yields CASSQSRGEGVIQPQHF.

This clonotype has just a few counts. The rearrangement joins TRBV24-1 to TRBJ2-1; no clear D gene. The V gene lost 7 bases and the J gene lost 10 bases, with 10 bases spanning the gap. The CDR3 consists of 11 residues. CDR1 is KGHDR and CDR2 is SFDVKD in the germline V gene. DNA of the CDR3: TGTGCCACCAGACGCGGCTCGGAGCAGTTCTTC. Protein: CATRRGSEQFF.

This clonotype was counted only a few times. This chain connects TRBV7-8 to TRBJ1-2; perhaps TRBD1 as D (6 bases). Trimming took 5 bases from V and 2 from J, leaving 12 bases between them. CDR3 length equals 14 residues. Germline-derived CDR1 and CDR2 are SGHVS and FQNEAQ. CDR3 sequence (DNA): TGTGCCAGCAGCCCCCGGACAGTAAACTATGGCTACACCTTC. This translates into CASSPRTVNYGYTF.

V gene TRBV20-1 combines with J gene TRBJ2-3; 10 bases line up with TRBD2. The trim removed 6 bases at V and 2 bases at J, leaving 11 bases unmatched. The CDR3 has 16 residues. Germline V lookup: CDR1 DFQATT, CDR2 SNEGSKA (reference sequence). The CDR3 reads CSAGKAGGKLTDTQYF. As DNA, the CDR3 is TGCAGTGCAGGGAAAGCGGGGGGGAAACTCACAGATACGCAGTATTTT.

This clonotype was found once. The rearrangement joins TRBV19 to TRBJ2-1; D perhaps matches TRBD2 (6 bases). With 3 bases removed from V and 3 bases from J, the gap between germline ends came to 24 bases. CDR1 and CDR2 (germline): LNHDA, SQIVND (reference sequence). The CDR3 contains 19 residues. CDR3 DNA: TGTGCCAGTAGTATTTTAGTTGCGGGTAGCGGCAGATTCTACAATGAGCAGTTCTTC. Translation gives CASSILVAGSGRFYNEQFF.

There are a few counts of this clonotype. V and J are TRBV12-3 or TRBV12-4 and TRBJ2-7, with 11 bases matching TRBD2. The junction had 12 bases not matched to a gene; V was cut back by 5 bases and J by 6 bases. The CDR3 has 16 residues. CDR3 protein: CASSPPGLAGGGEQYF. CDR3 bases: TGTGCCAGCAGTCCCCCGGGGCTAGCGGGAGGAGGCGAGCAGTACTTC.

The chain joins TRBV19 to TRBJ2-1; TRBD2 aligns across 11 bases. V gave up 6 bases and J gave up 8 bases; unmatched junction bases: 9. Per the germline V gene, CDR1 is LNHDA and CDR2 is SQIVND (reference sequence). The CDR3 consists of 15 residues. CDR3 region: CASSHSSGRVDEQFF. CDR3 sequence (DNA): TGTGCCAGTAGCCATAGTAGCGGGAGGGTCGATGAGCAGTTCTTC.

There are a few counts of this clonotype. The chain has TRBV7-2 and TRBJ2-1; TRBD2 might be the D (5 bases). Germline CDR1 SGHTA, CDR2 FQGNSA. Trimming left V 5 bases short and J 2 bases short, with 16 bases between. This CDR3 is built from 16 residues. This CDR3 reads CASSRVGSSPYNEQFF. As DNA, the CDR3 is TGTGCCAGCAGCAGAGTAGGGAGCTCTCCCTACAATGAGCAGTTCTTC. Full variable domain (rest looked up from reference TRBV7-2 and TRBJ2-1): GAGVSQSPSNKVTEKGKDVELRCDPISGHTALYWYRQSLGQGLEFLIYFQGNSAPDKSGLPSDRFSAERTGGSVSTLTIQRTQQEDSAVYLCASSRVGSSPYNEQFFGPGTRLTVL.

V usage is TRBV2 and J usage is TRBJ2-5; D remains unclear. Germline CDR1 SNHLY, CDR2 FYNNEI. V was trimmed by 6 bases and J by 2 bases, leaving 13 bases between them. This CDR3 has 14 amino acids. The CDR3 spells CASRISTQQETQYF. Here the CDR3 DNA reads TGTGCCAGCAGAATATCGACTCAACAAGAGACCCAGTACTTC.

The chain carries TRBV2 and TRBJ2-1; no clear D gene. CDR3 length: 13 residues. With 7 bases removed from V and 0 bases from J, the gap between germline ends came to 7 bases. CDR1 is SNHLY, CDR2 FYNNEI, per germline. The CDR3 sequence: CASTPSSYNEQFF. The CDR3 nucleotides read TGTGCCAGCACCCCGAGCTCCTACAATGAGCAGTTCTTC.

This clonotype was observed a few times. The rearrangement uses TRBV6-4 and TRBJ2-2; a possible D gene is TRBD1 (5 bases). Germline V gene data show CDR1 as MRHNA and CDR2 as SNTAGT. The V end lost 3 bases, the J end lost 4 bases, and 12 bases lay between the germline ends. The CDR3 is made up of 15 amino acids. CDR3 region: CASSESGSTTGELFF. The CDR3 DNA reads TGTGCCAGCAGTGAGTCAGGGTCGACCACCGGGGAGCTGTTTTTT.

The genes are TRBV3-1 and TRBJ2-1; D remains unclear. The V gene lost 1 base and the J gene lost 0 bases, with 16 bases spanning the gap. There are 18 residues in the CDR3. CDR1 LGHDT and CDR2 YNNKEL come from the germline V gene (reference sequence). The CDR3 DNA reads TGTGCCAGCAGCCAAGTCACCGCGCGCCAAGCCTCCTACAATGAGCAGTTCTTC. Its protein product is CASSQVTARQASYNEQFF.

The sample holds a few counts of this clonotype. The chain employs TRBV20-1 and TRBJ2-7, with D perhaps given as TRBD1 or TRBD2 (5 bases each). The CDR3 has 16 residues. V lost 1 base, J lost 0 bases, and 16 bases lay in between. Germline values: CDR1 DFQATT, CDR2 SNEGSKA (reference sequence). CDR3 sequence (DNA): TGCAGTGCTAGAGCCCCCCTGACAGCGGACTCCTACGAGCAGTACTTC. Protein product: CSARAPLTADSYEQYF.

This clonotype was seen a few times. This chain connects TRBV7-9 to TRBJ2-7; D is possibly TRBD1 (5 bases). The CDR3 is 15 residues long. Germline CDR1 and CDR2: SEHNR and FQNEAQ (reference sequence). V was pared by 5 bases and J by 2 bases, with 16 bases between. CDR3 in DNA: TGTGCCAGCAGCACAGGCGGCAGTCTCGCCTACGAGCAGTACTTC. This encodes CASSTGGSLAYEQYF.

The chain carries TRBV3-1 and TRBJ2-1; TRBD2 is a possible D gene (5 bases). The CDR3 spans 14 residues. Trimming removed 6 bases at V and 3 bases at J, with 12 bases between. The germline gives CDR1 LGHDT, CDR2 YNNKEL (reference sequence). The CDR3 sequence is CASRQTGFYNEQFF. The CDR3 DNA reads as TGTGCCAGCAGGCAAACGGGGTTCTACAATGAGCAGTTCTTC.

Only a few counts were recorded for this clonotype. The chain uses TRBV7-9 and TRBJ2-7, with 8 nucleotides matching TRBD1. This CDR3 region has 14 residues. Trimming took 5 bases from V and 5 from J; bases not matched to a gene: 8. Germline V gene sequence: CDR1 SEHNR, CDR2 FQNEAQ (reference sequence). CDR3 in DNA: TGTGCCAGCAGCGACACATGGACAGGGAACGAGCAGTACTTC. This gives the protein CASSDTWTGNEQYF.

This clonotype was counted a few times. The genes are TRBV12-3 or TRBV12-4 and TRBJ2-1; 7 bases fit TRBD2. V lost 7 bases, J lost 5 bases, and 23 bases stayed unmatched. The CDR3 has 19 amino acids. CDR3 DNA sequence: TGTGCCAGCACCATTTGGGGGGGTGGGCTAGCGGACTTCCACAATGAGCAGTTCTTC. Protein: CASTIWGGGLADFHNEQFF.

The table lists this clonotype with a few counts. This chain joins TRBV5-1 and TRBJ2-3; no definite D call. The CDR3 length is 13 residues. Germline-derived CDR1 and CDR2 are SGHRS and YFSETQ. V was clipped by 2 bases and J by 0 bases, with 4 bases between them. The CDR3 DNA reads TGCGCCAGCAGCTTCCTAAGCACAGATACGCAGTATTTT. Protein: CASSFLSTDTQYF.

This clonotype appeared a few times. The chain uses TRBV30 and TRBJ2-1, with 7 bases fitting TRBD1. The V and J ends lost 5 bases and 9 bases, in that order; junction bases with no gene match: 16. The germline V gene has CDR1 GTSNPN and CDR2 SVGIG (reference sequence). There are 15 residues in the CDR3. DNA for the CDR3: TGTGCCTGGGAACCCGACAGGGAGCTCCCGGGTGAGCAGTTCTTC. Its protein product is CAWEPDRELPGEQFF. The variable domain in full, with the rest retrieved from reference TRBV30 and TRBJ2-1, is SQTIHQWPATLVQPVGSPLSLECTVEGTSNPNLYWYRQAAGRGLQLLFYSVGIGQISSEVPQNLSASRPQDRQFILSSKKLLLSDSGFYLCAWEPDRELPGEQFFGPGTRLTVL.

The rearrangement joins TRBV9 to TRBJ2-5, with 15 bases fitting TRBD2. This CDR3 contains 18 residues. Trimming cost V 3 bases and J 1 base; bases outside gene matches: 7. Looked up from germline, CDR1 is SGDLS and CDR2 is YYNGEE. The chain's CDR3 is CASSAGTSGGRFQETQYF. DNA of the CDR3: TGTGCCAGCAGCGCCGGGACTAGCGGGGGGAGGTTCCAAGAGACCCAGTACTTC.

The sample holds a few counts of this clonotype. The CDR3 spells CASRPNQETQYF. CDR3 DNA: TGTGCCAGCAGGCCAAACCAAGAGACCCAGTACTTC. The chain recombines TRBV27 with TRBJ2-5; D gene uncertain. V lost 6 bases to trimming and J lost 0 bases, with 5 bases between them. The germline V gene encodes CDR1 MNHEY and CDR2 SMNVEV (reference sequence). The CDR3 is 12 amino acids.

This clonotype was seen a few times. CDR3 DNA sequence: TGTGCCAGCAGTTTAAGACAGGGGGTGAACACTGAAGCTTTCTTT. Protein: CASSLRQGVNTEAFF. The V and J genes are TRBV12-3 or TRBV12-4 and TRBJ1-1, with 9 bases that match TRBD1. CDR3 length: 15 amino acids. J lost 0 bases, V lost 2 bases, and 1 base had no gene match.

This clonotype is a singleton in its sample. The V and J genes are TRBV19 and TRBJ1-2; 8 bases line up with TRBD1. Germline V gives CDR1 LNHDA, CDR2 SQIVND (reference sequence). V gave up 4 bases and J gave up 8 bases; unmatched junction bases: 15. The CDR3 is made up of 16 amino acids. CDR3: CASSTFDPQGAGGYTF. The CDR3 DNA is TGTGCCAGTAGTACCTTCGACCCTCAGGGGGCTGGAGGCTACACCTTC.

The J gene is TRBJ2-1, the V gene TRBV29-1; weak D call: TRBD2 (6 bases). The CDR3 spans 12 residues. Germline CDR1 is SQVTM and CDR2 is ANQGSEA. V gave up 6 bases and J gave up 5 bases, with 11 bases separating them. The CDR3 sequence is CSVTRGHNEQFF. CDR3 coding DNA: TGCAGCGTGACTAGAGGGCACAATGAGCAGTTCTTC.

The CDR3 DNA reads as TGTGCCAGCAGCTTAGGCAGGCGGTCCTACAATGAGCAGTTCTTC. It yields the protein CASSLGRRSYNEQFF. The chain uses TRBV7-9 and TRBJ2-1; no clear D. Germline V lookup: CDR1 SEHNR, CDR2 FQNEAQ (reference sequence). The CDR3 loop spans 15 amino acids. V lost 1 base and J lost 1, with 8 bases in between.